Listed below are T cell receptor beta chains from one sample, sequenced in a study of T-cell reconstitution after alpha-beta-depleted transplantation in children. Each CDR3 protein is one row after TCRdb ran MiXCR on the PCR reads. This table holds approximately 210,000 distinct CDR3 sequences, approximately 15% found once. The sample was PBMCs, mostly from graft donor cells, taken 360 days after TCRalphabeta/CD19-depleted stem cell transplant. The receptor set was obtained from a male patient aged 2-15 years who had a stem cell transplant for acute lymphoblastic leukemia, so the T cells may come from the graft donor. Each CDR3 is given with its conserved first and last residue. Fields, in order: CDR3 protein, V gene, J gene.

CDR3 protein: CASSYDSTYEQYF
V gene: TRBV11-3
J gene: TRBJ2-7

CDR3 protein: CASTMTGPAGEQYF
V gene: TRBV12-3/TRBV12-4
J gene: TRBJ2-7

CDR3 protein: CSARSGAAVGRKNTEAFF
V gene: TRBV20-1
J gene: TRBJ1-1

CDR3 protein: CASSKGDRFTDTQYF
V gene: TRBV21-1
J gene: TRBJ2-3

CDR3 protein: CTGRTGGNSPLHF
V gene: TRBV20-1
J gene: TRBJ1-6

CDR3 protein: CASSLAAVAGGSPYEQYF
V gene: TRBV5-1
J gene: TRBJ2-7

CDR3 protein: CASSPFSDTQYF
V gene: TRBV7-2
J gene: TRBJ2-3

CDR3 protein: CASSLSSWGGTEAFF
V gene: TRBV7-8
J gene: TRBJ1-1

CDR3 protein: CASSLPGTDTQYF
V gene: TRBV7-9
J gene: TRBJ2-3

CDR3 protein: CASSQGTLAVNTGELFF
V gene: TRBV4-2
J gene: TRBJ2-2

CDR3 protein: CASSFRQGIETQYF
V gene: TRBV12-3/TRBV12-4
J gene: TRBJ2-5

CDR3 protein: CASSSGLDQETQYF
V gene: TRBV7-9
J gene: TRBJ2-5

CDR3 protein: CASRGQGWVNVLTF
V gene: TRBV25-1
J gene: TRBJ2-6

CDR3 protein: CAISESGDKGNTGELFF
V gene: TRBV10-3
J gene: TRBJ2-2

CDR3 protein: CASSEGRAFTEAFF
V gene: TRBV2
J gene: TRBJ1-1

CDR3 protein: CASSLYGEEETQYF
V gene: TRBV7-9
J gene: TRBJ2-5

CDR3 protein: CASSQGPNEQFF
V gene: TRBV3-1
J gene: TRBJ2-1

CDR3 protein: CASSSRDRGQFSTDTQYF
V gene: TRBV11-2
J gene: TRBJ2-3

CDR3 protein: CASSDGTRGSTEAFF
V gene: TRBV7-9
J gene: TRBJ1-1

CDR3 protein: CASSERYVGEAEAFF
V gene: TRBV10-1
J gene: TRBJ1-1

CDR3 protein: CATSRDQGRGYEQYF
V gene: TRBV15
J gene: TRBJ2-7

CDR3 protein: CASRIKRFPRGANVLTF
V gene: TRBV12-3/TRBV12-4
J gene: TRBJ2-6

CDR3 protein: CAIYTLSGANVLTF
V gene: TRBV12-3/TRBV12-4
J gene: TRBJ2-6